This T cell receptor (beta chain) was sequenced in a study of T cells in localized non-small cell lung cancer. Findings and limits, study-wide: Peak T cell clonality was found in uninvolved adjacent lung, exceeding tumor. Adjacent lung exhibited a median of about 56 among the 100 most abundant tumor clones. Blood T cell density predicted longer survival; adjacent-lung clonality, shorter. Investigators sequenced only a single tumor region, leaving heterogeneity possible.

Remarks on this clone: The antigen is not known.

Measured with immunoSEQ multiplex PCR; TCRdb has only the in-frame clones, and not every one. The sample includes roughly 50,000 clones, roughly nine tenths seen only once; the top ten take 20%. The CDR3 runs 14 residues. V shed 8 bases and J shed 2 bases, with 16 bases lying between them. The germline gives CDR1 MNHEY, CDR2 SVGAGI. Sequenced here: peripheral blood, sampled before any cancer treatment. This receptor was identified in a man aged 35 to 69 with stage I lung adenocarcinoma. The chain links TRBV6-5 to TRBJ2-7; a possible D gene is TRBD1 (6 bases). The CDR3 sequence is CASGMSGDPYEQYF. The DNA of the CDR3 is TGTGCCAGCGGTATGTCAGGGGACCCCTACGAGCAGTACTTC.